This TCR beta chain stems from a study of cytomegalovirus exposure and HLA in healthy donors. A multiplex PCR was run with 60 Vbeta primers and 13 Jbeta primers. The method was immunoSEQ multiplex PCR; TCRdb's version includes in-frame clones alone and lacks a portion of them. The repertoire holds roughly 180,000 clones, 78% seen once, with about 3.1% in the top ten. Study findings and constraints: One variant, a missense change in DCLRE1C, was linked in a later analysis to TCR beta V- and J-gene trimming. Earlier analysis found most TCR beta V segments productive about 90% or about 30% of the time.

This clone was recorded a few times. Its antigen is as yet unknown. V lost 2 bases and J lost 3, with 11 bases in between. This CDR3 region has 15 residues. Looked up from germline, CDR1 is MDHEN and CDR2 is SYDVKM. The chain links TRBV28 to TRBJ1-5; no clear D. The sequencing sample was made of PBMCs. The clonotype originates from a female donor in good health and CMV-seronegative. As DNA, the CDR3 is TGTGCCAGCAGTTTAGGGCAGAGAAACAATCAGCCCCAGCATTTT. Encoded protein: CASSLGQRNNQPQHF.